The 21 T cell receptor beta chains in this list originate from one sample, sequenced in a study of CD8 T cells in ankylosing spondylitis. Study observations and caveats: Within ankylosing spondylitis blood, a TCR beta motif made up of roughly eight highly homologous variants appeared to be characteristic.

TCRdb reprocessed the 5' RACE reads with MiXCR, giving one entry per CDR3 protein. The sample yields about 700,000 distinct CDR3 sequences, under 20% seen once. These receptors have no identified antigens. Sequencing input: blood, either unsorted or a sorted T cell fraction (not recorded which). The receptors were gathered from a male donor with ankylosing spondylitis.

The chain joins TRBV7-9 to TRBJ1-1, with D maybe TRBD1 (5 bases). V lost 7 bases and J lost 3, with 15 bases in between. This CDR3 has 14 amino acids. CDR1 SEHNR and CDR2 FQNEAQ come from the germline V gene (reference sequence). The CDR3 DNA reads TGTGCCAGCAACCACCGGGACCCGGACACTGAAGCTTTCTTT. Encoded protein: CASNHRDPDTEAFF.

This clonotype has more than one count but fewer than ten. This chain uses TRBV20-1 with TRBJ2-7, with D uncertain. V was clipped by 1 base and J by 2 bases, with 15 bases between them. In germline, CDR1 is DFQATT, CDR2 SNEGSKA (reference sequence). The CDR3 contains 15 residues. CDR3 loop: CSARVPQAAPYEQYF. The CDR3 DNA reads as TGCAGTGCTAGAGTACCGCAGGCGGCCCCCTACGAGCAGTACTTC.

The chain joins TRBV5-6 to TRBJ2-3, with D perhaps matching TRBD1 (5 bases). The CDR3 extends over 15 amino acids. Germline CDR1 SGHDT, CDR2 YYEEEE. Trimming removed 1 base at V and 4 bases at J, with 13 bases between. The CDR3 nucleotides are TGTGCCAGCAGCTTGAGGACGATAGGGGCAGATACGCAGTATTTT. Its translation: CASSLRTIGADTQYF. Drawing the rest from reference TRBV5-6 and TRBJ2-3, the complete variable domain is DAGVTQSPTHLIKTRGQQVTLRCSPKSGHDTVSWYQQALGQGPQFIFQYYEEEERQRGNFPDRFSGHQFPNYSSELNVNALLLGDSALYLCASSLRTIGADTQYFGPGTRLTVL.

V and J are TRBV7-2 and TRBJ2-3, with 10 bases identical to TRBD2. This CDR3 is built from 16 residues. Germline V gene data show CDR1 as SGHTA and CDR2 as FQGNSA. With V trimmed by 0 bases and J by 5 bases, 5 bases remained unmatched. The CDR3 protein is CASSLARLAGVDTQYF. Here the CDR3 DNA reads TGTGCCAGCAGCTTAGCTCGGCTAGCGGGAGTAGATACGCAGTATTTT.

This clonotype occurred many times. The V and J genes are TRBV12-3 or TRBV12-4 and TRBJ2-7; D may be TRBD2 (5 bases). There are 14 residues in the CDR3. V lost 5 bases to trimming and J lost 6 bases, with 17 bases between them. This chain's CDR3 is CASSPGLRGSEQYF. The DNA of the CDR3 is TGTGCCAGCAGTCCGGGTCTACGTGGGAGCGAGCAGTACTTC.

The V and J genes are TRBV5-5 and TRBJ2-5; a weak D match, TRBD1 (6 bases). The CDR3 has 14 residues. Trimming removed 2 bases from V and 3 bases from J, with 11 bases in between. Germline CDR1 is SGHKS and CDR2 is YYEKEE (reference sequence). CDR3 nucleotides: TGTGCCAGCAGCTTTTCCAGGGGTGAAGAGACCCAGTACTTC. It codes for CASSFSRGEETQYF.

At least ten counts were recorded for this clonotype. The chain employs TRBV3-1 and TRBJ2-1, with D possibly being TRBD1 (6 bases). The germline V and J ends were trimmed by 4 bases and 9 bases, with 13 bases remaining between them. Germline V gives CDR1 LGHDT, CDR2 YNNKEL (reference sequence). The CDR3 is made up of 13 amino acids. CDR3 in amino acids: CASSRTERIEQFF. DNA of the CDR3: TGTGCCAGCAGCCGGACAGAGAGAATTGAGCAGTTCTTC.

The CDR3 reads CASSPPGRTTEAFF. In DNA, the CDR3 is TGTGCCAGCTCACCACCAGGCCGGACAACTGAAGCTTTCTTT. The chain recombines TRBV18 with TRBJ1-1; a possible D gene is TRBD1 (5 bases). V was pared by 0 bases and J by 5 bases, with 10 bases between. Per germline, CDR1 KGHSH and CDR2 LQKENI. The CDR3 totals 14 residues.

This clonotype turned up a few times. The V call is TRBV15, the J call TRBJ1-5; 9 bases agree with TRBD1. Germline trimming cut 0 bases from V and 6 bases from J; bases unmatched to any gene: 9. The CDR3 is made up of 17 amino acids. Germline CDR1 reads LNHNV; CDR2 reads YYDKDF (reference sequence). The CDR3 is CATSRDIGTGNGQPQHF. The CDR3 coding sequence is TGTGCCACCAGCAGAGATATTGGGACAGGGAACGGTCAGCCCCAGCATTTT.

This clonotype was recorded a few times. J is TRBJ2-7 and V is TRBV12-3 or TRBV12-4, with D unresolved. The CDR3 consists of 13 residues. Between the trimmed V and J ends, which lost 2 bases and 5 bases, there was a span of 10 bases. CDR3 bases: TGTGCCAGCAGTTTAAGGGCGCGACACGAGCAGTACTTC. Protein sequence: CASSLRARHEQYF.

The chain is built from TRBV6-2 or TRBV6-3 and TRBJ1-1; D is undetermined. CDR3 length equals 14 residues. From germline, CDR1 is MNHEY and CDR2 SVGEGT. Trimming took off 2 bases at V and 2 bases at J, with 9 bases between the two ends. CDR3: CASSYTQLNTEAFF. CDR3 nucleotides: TGTGCCAGCAGTTACACACAGCTAAACACTGAAGCTTTCTTT.

This clonotype was seen a handful of times. This sequence joins TRBV12-5 and TRBJ2-1; the match to TRBD1 covers 9 bases. Germline values: CDR1 LGHNT, CDR2 FRNRAP. V shed 9 bases, J shed 3 bases, and the junction held 12 bases outside the gene matches. The length of the CDR3 is 16 residues. The CDR3 DNA is TGTGCTAGCCGACCGGACCGGGACAGGGTCTACAATGAGCAGTTCTTC. It specifies CASRPDRDRVYNEQFF.

This clonotype was seen a few times. The V and J genes are TRBV10-3 and TRBJ2-7, with 9 positions matching TRBD2. Trimming cost V 3 bases and J 5 bases; bases outside gene matches: 2. The length of the CDR3 is 13 residues. CDR1 ENHRY and CDR2 SYGVKD come from the germline V gene. Here the CDR3 DNA reads TGTGCCATCAGTGATGGACTAGCGAACGAGCAGTACTTC. Translated, it gives CAISDGLANEQYF.

This clonotype was seen more than once but under ten times. The V call is TRBV7-3, the J call TRBJ1-5; 8 bases line up with TRBD1. This CDR3 has 17 amino acids. The junction had 10 bases not matched to a gene; V was cut back by 5 bases and J by 1 base. CDR1 and CDR2 (germline): SGHTA, FQGTGA. This CDR3 reads CASSEHRGGLSNQPQHF. The CDR3 coding sequence is TGTGCCAGCAGCGAGCACAGGGGGGGGCTGAGCAATCAGCCCCAGCATTTT.

This clonotype has a handful of counts. The chain couples TRBV4-2 to TRBJ1-1; D may be TRBD1 (6 bases). Trimming removed 2 bases from V and 1 base from J, with 11 bases in between. CDR1 and CDR2 from the germline V gene are LGHNA and YNFKEQ. The CDR3 runs to 15 residues. The CDR3 DNA is TGTGCCAGCAGCCAACCGGGACAACCGAACACTGAAGCTTTCTTT. This gives the protein CASSQPGQPNTEAFF.

J is TRBJ2-1 and V is TRBV5-1, with D possibly TRBD2 on 5 matching bases. CDR1 is SGHRS, CDR2 YFSETQ, per germline. CDR3 length: 15 residues. With 4 bases removed from V and 9 bases from J, the gap between germline ends came to 20 bases. The CDR3 loop reads CASSGGGAMMGEQFF. The CDR3 nucleotides are TGCGCCAGCAGCGGTGGAGGTGCCATGATGGGTGAGCAGTTCTTC.

This chain links TRBV5-1 with TRBJ1-4; TRBD1 matches at 8 bases. The CDR3 has 16 amino acids. CDR1 and CDR2 (germline): SGHRS, YFSETQ. J gave up 3 bases and V 2 bases, and 6 bases lay outside the gene matches. CDR3 protein: CASSFWTGQSNEKLFF. CDR3 in DNA: TGCGCCAGCAGCTTCTGGACAGGGCAGTCTAATGAAAAACTGTTTTTT.

The J gene is TRBJ2-1, the V gene TRBV20-1; D unresolved. This CDR3 spans 16 amino acids. Germline-derived CDR1 and CDR2 are DFQATT and SNEGSKA (reference sequence). DNA of the CDR3: TGCAGCCCGGACCCTCTGGCGAAACGCTCCTACAATGAGCAGTTCTTC. Amino acids: CSPDPLAKRSYNEQFF.

This clonotype came up a few times. The chain's CDR3 is CASSRDPQVYNSPLHF. DNA of the CDR3: TGTGCCAGCTCCCGCGATCCACAGGTCTATAATTCACCCCTCCACTTT. This sequence joins TRBV12-3 or TRBV12-4 and TRBJ1-6, with D tentatively TRBD1 (5 bases). V lost 8 bases and J 3 bases, leaving 17 bases between the germline ends. The CDR3 totals 16 residues.

This clonotype was observed a handful of times. V usage is TRBV5-1 and J usage is TRBJ2-1; D remains ambiguous. The CDR3 spans 14 residues. Trimming pared 3 bases from V and 7 bases from J, leaving 14 bases between. CDR1 SGHRS and CDR2 YFSETQ come from the germline V gene. The CDR3 DNA follows: TGCGCCAGCAGCTCCCGACCGGGTGGGAATGAGCAGTTCTTC. As protein: CASSSRPGGNEQFF.

The V call is TRBV14, the J call TRBJ2-7; D might be TRBD2 (5 bases). The V gene lost 0 bases and the J gene lost 3 bases, with 12 bases spanning the gap. In germline, CDR1 is SGHDN, CDR2 FVKESK. The CDR3 extends over 15 amino acids. CDR3 protein: CASSQEGGRFYEQYF. In DNA, the CDR3 is TGTGCCAGCAGCCAAGAAGGAGGCAGGTTCTACGAGCAGTACTTC.